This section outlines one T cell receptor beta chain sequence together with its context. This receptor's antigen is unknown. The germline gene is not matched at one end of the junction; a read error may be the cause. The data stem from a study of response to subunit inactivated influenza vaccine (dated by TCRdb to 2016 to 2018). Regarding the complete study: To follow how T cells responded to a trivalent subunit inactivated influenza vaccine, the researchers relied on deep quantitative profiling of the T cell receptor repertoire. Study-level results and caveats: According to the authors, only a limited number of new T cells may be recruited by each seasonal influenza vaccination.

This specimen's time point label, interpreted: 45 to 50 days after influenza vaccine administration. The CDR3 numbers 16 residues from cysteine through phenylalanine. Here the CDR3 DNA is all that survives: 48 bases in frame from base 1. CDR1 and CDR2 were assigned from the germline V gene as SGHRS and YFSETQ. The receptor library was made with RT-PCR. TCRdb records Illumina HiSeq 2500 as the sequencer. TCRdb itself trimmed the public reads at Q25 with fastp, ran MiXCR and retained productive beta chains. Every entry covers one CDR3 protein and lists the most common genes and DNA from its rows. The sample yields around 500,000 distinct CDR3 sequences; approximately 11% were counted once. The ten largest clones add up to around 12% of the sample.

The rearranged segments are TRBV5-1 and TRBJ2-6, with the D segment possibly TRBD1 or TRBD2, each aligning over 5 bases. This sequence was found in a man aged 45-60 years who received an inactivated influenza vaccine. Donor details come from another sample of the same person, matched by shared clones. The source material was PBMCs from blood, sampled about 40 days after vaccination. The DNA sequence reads TGCGCCAGCAGGTTGGGACCCTCCTCTGGGGCCAACGTCCTGACTTTC. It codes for CASRLGPSSGANVLTF.